This T cell receptor beta chain was recorded in a study of regulatory T cells in long-lasting Graves disease. The time point denotes: newly diagnosed GD, antithyroid drugs for less than 3 months. Making the TCR library involved RNA that had been extracted from PBMCs. This CDR3 comprises 16 residues. Per germline, CDR1 SGDLS and CDR2 YYNGEE. The ends were cut back, 3 bases at V and 1 base at J, with 16 bases in the middle. Arm-PCR of CDR3 regions and iRepertoire HTBI primers were the basis on which TCR beta libraries were built. Via MiXCR, TCRdb re-called the multiplex PCR reads, giving one row per CDR3 protein. In the table there are approximately 560,000 distinct CDR3 sequences, 16% of which are singletons. About this clonotype itself: Its target is unknown.

Overall study results and limits: Persistent Graves' patients had lower TCR diversity than newly diagnosed ones.

The same sample was also studied in work on T cells in Graves' hyperthyroidism and ophthalmopathy. As reported in that work: The study used the HTBI primer set for a first-round RT-PCR of the TCR CDR3.

The V gene is TRBV9, the J gene TRBJ1-1, with no clear D. The TCR was taken from a man between 18 and 35 years old with Graves disease. The input for sequencing was peripheral blood mononuclear cells (PBMCs), taken at new diagnosis, from a patient treated with antithyroid drugs. CDR3 loop: CASSARVGVANTEAFF. CDR3 bases: TGTGCCAGCAGCGCAAGGGTCGGGGTGGCGAACACTGAAGCTTTCTTT.